This T cell receptor (beta chain) was obtained from a study of T cells after yellow fever vaccination. TCRdb re-called the 5' RACE reads with MiXCR, one entry per CDR3 protein. Among some 120,000 distinct CDR3 sequences listed, 13% to 15% were seen once. The CDR3 has 16 residues. The junction had 6 bases not matched to a gene; V was cut back by 1 base and J by 5 bases. Germline-derived CDR1 and CDR2 are MNHEY and SMNVEV (reference sequence). This clonotype was seen a few times. The V and J genes are TRBV27 and TRBJ2-1; TRBD2 aligns across 9 bases. The clonotype was recovered from a man younger than 35 who received the YFV17D yellow fever vaccine. Here the sequenced sample was CD8+ T cells sorted from PBMCs, taken 5 days after the yellow fever booster vaccination. CDR3 nucleotide sequence: TGTGCCAGCAGTTTATTGGGCGGGGGGGCCCACAATGAGCAGTTCTTC. Protein: CASSLLGGGAHNEQFF.